This T cell receptor beta chain was sequenced during a study of response to subunit inactivated influenza vaccine. Overall study findings and caveats: The authors put forward the suggestion that each seasonal influenza vaccination may bring in only a limited number of new T cells.

From the RT-PCR reads, TCRdb called clonotypes with MiXCR, one entry per CDR3 protein. The sample carries roughly 500,000 distinct CDR3 sequences, more than 15% recorded once. The CDR3 has 15 residues. With 2 bases removed from V and 3 bases from J, the gap between germline ends came to 12 bases. In germline, CDR1 is SGHRS, CDR2 YFSETQ. In the case of this clonotype: The antigen is not known.

The chain employs TRBV5-1 and TRBJ1-5; D gene uncertain. This TCR derives from a man between 50 and 69 years old who received an inactivated influenza vaccine. Sequences were derived from CD4+ T cells sorted from PBMCs, sampled about 24 months after vaccination. The CDR3, as DNA: TGCGCCAGCAGCTTAAAGGAAGGCTCCAATCAGCCCCAGCATTTT. It translates to CASSLKEGSNQPQHF.